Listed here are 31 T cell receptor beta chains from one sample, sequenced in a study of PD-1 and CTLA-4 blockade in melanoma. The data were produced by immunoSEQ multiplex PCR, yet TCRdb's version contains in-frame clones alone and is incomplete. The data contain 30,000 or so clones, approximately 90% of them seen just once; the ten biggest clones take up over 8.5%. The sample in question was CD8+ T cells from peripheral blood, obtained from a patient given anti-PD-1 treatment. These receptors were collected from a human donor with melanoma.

The CDR3: CASSQDDDSTSSYNSPLHF. DNA of the CDR3: TGTGCCAGCAGCCAAGATGACGACAGCACTAGCTCCTATAATTCACCCCTCCACTTT. V gene TRBV3-1 (or the pseudogene TRBV3-2) combines with J gene TRBJ1-6; D perhaps matches TRBD1 (5 bases). The CDR3 runs to 19 residues. Germline values: CDR1 LGHDT, CDR2 YNNKEL (reference sequence). Trimming cost V 0 bases and J 0 bases, with 15 bases left between them.

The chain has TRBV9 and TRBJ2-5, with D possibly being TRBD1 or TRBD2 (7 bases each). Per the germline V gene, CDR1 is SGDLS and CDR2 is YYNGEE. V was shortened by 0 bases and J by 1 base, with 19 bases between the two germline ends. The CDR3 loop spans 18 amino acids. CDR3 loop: CASSVGGGGRDSQETQYF. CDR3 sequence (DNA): TGTGCCAGCAGCGTAGGGGGAGGGGGCCGCGACTCCCAAGAGACCCAGTACTTC. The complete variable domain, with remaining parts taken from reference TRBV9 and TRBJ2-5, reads DSGVTQTPKHLITATGQRVTLRCSPRSGDLSVYWYQQSLDQGLQFLIQYYNGEERAKGNILERFSAQQFPDLHSELNLSSLELGDSALYFCASSVGGGGRDSQETQYFGPGTRLLVL.

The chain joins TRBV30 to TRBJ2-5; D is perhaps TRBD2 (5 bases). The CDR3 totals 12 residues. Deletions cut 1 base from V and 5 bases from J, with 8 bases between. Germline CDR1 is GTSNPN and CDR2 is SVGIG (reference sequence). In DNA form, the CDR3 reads TGTGCCTGGAGTGGAATAGCGGAGACCCAGTACTTC. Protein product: CAWSGIAETQYF. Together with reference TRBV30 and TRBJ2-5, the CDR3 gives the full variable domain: SQTIHQWPATLVQPVGSPLSLECTVEGTSNPNLYWYRQAAGRGLQLLFYSVGIGQISSEVPQNLSASRPQDRQFILSSKKLLLSDSGFYLCAWSGIAETQYFGPGTRLLVL.

CDR3 sequence (DNA): TGTGCCAGCAGCCCGGGACTAGCGGGAGTCGTAGGGCAGTTCTTC. This sequence encodes CASSPGLAGVVGQFF. The chain has TRBV11-2 and TRBJ2-1; TRBD2 matches 14 bases. The CDR3 has 15 amino acids. Losses at the gene ends were 5 bases for V and 12 bases for J; bases not matched to a gene: 9. Germline loops: CDR1 SGHAT, CDR2 FQNNGV.

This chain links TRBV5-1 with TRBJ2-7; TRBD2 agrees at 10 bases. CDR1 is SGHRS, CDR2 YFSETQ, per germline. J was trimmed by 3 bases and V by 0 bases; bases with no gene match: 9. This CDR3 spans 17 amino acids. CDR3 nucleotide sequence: TGCGCCAGCAGCTTGGGTCTTTCACTAGCGGGATTCTACGAGCAGTACTTC. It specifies CASSLGLSLAGFYEQYF.

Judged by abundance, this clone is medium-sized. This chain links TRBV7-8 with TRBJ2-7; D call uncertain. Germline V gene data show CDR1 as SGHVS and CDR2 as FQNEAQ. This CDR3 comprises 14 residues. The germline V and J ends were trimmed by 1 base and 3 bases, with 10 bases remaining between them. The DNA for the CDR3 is TGTGCCAGCAGCTTAGATAGTTATAACTACGAGCAGTACTTC. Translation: CASSLDSYNYEQYF.

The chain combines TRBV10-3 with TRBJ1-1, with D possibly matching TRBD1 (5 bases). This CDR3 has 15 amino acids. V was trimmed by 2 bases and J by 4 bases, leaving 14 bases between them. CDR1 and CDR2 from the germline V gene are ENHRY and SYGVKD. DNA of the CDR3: TGTGCCATCAGTGAGCCCCCCGCCGGGGGCACTGAAGCTTTCTTT. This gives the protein CAISEPPAGGTEAFF.

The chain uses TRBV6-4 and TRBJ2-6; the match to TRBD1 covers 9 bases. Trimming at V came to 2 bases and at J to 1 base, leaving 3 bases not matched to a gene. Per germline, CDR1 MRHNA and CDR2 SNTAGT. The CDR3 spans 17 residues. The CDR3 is CASSDTGGASGANVLTF. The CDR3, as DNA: TGTGCCAGCAGTGACACAGGGGGCGCTTCTGGGGCCAACGTCCTGACTTTC.

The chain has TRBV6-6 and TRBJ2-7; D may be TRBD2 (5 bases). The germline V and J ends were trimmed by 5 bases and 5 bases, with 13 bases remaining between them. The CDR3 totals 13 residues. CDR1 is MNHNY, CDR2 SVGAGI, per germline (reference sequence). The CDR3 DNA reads TGTGCCAGCAGTCACCCCGACGGGGACGAGCAGTACTTC. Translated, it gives CASSHPDGDEQYF.

CDR3 region: CASSLIAEGEQFF. The DNA of the CDR3 is TGTGCCAGCAGCTTGATAGCCGAGGGTGAGCAGTTCTTC. The rearrangement joins TRBV7-9 to TRBJ2-1; weak D call: TRBD2 (5 bases). V was cut by 3 bases and J by 9 bases, with 12 bases left in between. CDR1 SEHNR and CDR2 FQNEAQ come from the germline V gene (reference sequence). This CDR3 contains 13 residues.

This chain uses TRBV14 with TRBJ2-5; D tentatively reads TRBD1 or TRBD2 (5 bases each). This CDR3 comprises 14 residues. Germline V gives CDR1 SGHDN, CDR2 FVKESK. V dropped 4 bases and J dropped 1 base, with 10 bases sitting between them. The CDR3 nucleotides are TGTGCCAGCAGCCCGGGGACCACCCAAGAGACCCAGTACTTC. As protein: CASSPGTTQETQYF.

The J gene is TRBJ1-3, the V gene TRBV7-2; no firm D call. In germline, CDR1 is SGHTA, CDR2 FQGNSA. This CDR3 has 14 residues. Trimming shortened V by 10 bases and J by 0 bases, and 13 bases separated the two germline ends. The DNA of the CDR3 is TGTGCCACTGACCGGGCCACCTCTGGAAACACCATATATTTT. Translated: CATDRATSGNTIYF.

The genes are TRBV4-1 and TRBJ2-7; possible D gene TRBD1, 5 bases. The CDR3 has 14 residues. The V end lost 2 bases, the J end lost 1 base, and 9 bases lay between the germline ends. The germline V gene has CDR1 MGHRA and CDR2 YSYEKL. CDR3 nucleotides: TGCGCCAGCAGCCAAACAGGCGCTTCCTACGAGCAGTACTTC. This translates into CASSQTGASYEQYF.

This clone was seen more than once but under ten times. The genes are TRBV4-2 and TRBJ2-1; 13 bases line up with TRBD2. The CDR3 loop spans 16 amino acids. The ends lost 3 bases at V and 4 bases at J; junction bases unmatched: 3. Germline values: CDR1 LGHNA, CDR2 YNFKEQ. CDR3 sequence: CASSHGTSGEYNEQFF. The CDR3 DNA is TGTGCCAGCAGCCATGGGACTAGCGGGGAATACAATGAGCAGTTCTTC.

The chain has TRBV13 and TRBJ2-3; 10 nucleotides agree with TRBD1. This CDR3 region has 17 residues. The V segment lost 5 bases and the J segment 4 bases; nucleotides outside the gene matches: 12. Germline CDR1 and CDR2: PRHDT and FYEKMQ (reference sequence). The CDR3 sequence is CASSLPAGTGAADTQYF. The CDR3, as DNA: TGTGCCAGCAGCCTTCCCGCCGGGACAGGGGCGGCAGATACGCAGTATTTT.

Written as DNA, the CDR3 is TGTGCCAGCAGTTTGGGGGGAGAAGAGACCCAGTACTTC. This encodes CASSLGGEETQYF. This chain links TRBV28 with TRBJ2-5; weak D call: TRBD2 (6 bases). This CDR3 comprises 13 residues. The V gene lost 3 bases and the J gene lost 3 bases, with 8 bases spanning the gap. CDR1 MDHEN and CDR2 SYDVKM come from the germline V gene.

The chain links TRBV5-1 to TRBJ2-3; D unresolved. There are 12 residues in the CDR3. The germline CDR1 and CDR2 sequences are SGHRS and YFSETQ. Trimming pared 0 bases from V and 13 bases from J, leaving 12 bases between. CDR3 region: CASSLEGSLKYF. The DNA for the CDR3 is TGCGCCAGCAGCTTGGAGGGTTCGTTGAAGTATTTT. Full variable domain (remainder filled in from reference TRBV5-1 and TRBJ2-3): KAGVTQTPRYLIKTRGQQVTLSCSPISGHRSVSWYQQTPGQGLQFLFEYFSETQRNKGNFPGRFSGRQFSNSRSEMNVSTLELGDSALYLCASSLEGSLKYFGPGTRLTVL.

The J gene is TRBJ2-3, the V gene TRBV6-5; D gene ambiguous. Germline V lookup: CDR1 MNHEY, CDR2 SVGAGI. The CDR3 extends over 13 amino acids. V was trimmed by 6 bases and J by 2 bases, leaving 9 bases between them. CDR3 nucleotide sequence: TGTGCCAGCAGGCCCTCTTCCACAGATACGCAGTATTTT. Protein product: CASRPSSTDTQYF.

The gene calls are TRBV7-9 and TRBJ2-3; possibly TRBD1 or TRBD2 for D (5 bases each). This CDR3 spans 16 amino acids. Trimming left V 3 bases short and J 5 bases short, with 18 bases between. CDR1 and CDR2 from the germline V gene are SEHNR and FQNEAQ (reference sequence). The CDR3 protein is CASSFRTGLEGDTQYF. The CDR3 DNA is TGTGCCAGCAGCTTTAGAACAGGATTAGAGGGAGATACGCAGTATTTT.

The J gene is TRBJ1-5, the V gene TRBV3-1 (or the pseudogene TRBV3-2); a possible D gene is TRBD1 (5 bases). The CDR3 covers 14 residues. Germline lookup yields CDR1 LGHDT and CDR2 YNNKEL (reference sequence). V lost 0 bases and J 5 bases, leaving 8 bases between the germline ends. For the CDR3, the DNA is TGTGCCAGCAGCCAAGATAGGGGTGATCAGCCCCAGCATTTT. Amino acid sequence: CASSQDRGDQPQHF.

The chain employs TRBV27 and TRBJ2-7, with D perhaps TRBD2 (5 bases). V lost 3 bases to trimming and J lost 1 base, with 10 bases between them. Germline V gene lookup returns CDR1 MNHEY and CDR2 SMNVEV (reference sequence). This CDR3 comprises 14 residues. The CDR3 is CASSFEGESYEQYF. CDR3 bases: TGTGCCAGCAGTTTCGAGGGAGAGTCCTACGAGCAGTACTTC.

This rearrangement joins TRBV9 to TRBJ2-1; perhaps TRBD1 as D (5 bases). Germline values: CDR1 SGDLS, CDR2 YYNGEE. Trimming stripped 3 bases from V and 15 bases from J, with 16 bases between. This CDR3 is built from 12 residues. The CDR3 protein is CASSATGPLLFF. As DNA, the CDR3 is TGTGCCAGCAGCGCCACAGGCCCGCTTCTGTTCTTC. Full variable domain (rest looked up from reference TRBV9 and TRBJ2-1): DSGVTQTPKHLITATGQRVTLRCSPRSGDLSVYWYQQSLDQGLQFLIQYYNGEERAKGNILERFSAQQFPDLHSELNLSSLELGDSALYFCASSATGPLLFFGPGTRLTVL.

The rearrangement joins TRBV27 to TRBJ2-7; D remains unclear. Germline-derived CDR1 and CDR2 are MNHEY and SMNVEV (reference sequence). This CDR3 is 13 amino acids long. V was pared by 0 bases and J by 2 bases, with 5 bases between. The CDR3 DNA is TGTGCCAGCAGTTTATCTCCAACCTACGAGCAGTACTTC. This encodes CASSLSPTYEQYF.

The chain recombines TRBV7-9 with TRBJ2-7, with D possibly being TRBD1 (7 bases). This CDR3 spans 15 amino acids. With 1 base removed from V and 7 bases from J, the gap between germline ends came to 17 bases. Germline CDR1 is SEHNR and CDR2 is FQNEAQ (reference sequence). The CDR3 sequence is CASSLVGRGVEEQYF. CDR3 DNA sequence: TGTGCCAGCAGCTTAGTCGGCAGGGGGGTAGAAGAGCAGTACTTC.

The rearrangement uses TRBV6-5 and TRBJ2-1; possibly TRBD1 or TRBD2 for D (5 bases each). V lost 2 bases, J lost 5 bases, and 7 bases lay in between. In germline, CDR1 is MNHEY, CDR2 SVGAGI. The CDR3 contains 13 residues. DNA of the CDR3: TGTGCCAGCAGTTACCGGGACCACAATGAGCAGTTCTTC. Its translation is CASSYRDHNEQFF.

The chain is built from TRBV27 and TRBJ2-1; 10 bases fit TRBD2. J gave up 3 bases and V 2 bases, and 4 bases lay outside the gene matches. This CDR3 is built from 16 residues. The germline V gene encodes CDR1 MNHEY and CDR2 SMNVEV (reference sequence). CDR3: CASSLLAGDLYNEQFF. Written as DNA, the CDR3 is TGTGCCAGCAGTTTACTAGCGGGAGATCTCTACAATGAGCAGTTCTTC.

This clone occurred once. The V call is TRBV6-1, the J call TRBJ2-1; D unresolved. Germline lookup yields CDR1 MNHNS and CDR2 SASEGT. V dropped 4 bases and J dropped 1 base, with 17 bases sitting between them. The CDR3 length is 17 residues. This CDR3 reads CASSGIFSGTSYNEQFF. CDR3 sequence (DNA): TGTGCCAGCAGTGGTATCTTCTCAGGCACATCCTACAATGAGCAGTTCTTC.

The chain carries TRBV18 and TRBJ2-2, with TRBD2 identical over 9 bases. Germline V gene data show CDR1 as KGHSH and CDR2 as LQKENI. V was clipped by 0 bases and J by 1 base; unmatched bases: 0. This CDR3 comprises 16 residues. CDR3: CASSPPLAGNTGELFF. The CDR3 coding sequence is TGTGCCAGCTCACCACCACTAGCGGGGAACACCGGGGAGCTGTTTTTT.

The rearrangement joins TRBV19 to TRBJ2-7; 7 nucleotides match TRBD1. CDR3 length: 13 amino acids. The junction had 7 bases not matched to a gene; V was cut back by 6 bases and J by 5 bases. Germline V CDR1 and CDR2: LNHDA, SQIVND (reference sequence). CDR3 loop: CASSHRGQDEQYF. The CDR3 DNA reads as TGTGCCAGTAGCCACAGGGGCCAGGACGAGCAGTACTTC.

CDR3 residues: CASSPRTSGYTGELFF. Here the CDR3 DNA reads TGTGCCAGCAGCCCCAGGACTAGCGGCTACACCGGGGAGCTGTTTTTT. The genes are TRBV9 and TRBJ2-2, with TRBD2 matching over 10 bases. Germline CDR1 reads SGDLS; CDR2 reads YYNGEE. The V and J ends lost 4 bases and 3 bases, in that order; junction bases with no gene match: 6. The CDR3 loop spans 16 amino acids.

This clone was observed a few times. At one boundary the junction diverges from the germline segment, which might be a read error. The CDR3 sequence is CASSVDRDRISYEQYF. The CDR3 bases are TGTGCCAGCAGTGTAGACCGGGACAGGATCTCCTATGAGCAGTACTTC. The chain couples TRBV25-1 to TRBJ2-7; TRBD1 matches 8 bases. The germline V gene encodes CDR1 MGHDK and CDR2 SYGVNS. The CDR3 consists of 16 residues.